These 4 T cell receptor beta chains share one sample of origin, sequenced in a study of blood T cell repertoires in COVID-19. The protocol was immunoSEQ multiplex PCR, while the TCRdb copy is restricted to in-frame clones and leaves out a portion. The data hold around 140,000 clones, with approximately 84% observed a single time. The sample consisted of peripheral blood. The source is a woman older than 75 with acute or convalescent COVID-19.

This clone was found a few times. This chain uses TRBV14 with TRBJ2-1; perhaps TRBD2 as D (6 bases). V shed 6 bases and J shed 10 bases, with 16 bases lying between them. There are 13 residues in the CDR3. Germline V gene data show CDR1 as SGHDN and CDR2 as FVKESK. The CDR3 nucleotides are TGTGCCAGCAGTCCGGGACTGGGGAGGGAGCAGTTCTTC. This gives the protein CASSPGLGREQFF.

The CDR3 loop is CATGTGVGEQFF. DNA of the CDR3: TGTGCCACCGGCACAGGGGTGGGTGAGCAGTTCTTC. The chain has TRBV24-1 and TRBJ2-1; 7 bases agree with TRBD1. The V gene's germline CDR1 is KGHDR and CDR2 SFDVKD. V lost 9 bases and J lost 9; bases outside the gene matches: 7. CDR3 size: 12 residues.

This sequence joins TRBV19 and TRBJ2-2; the D gene is possibly TRBD2 (5 bases). Trimming took off 5 bases at V and 8 bases at J, with 15 bases between the two ends. The CDR3 is made up of 14 amino acids. Germline values: CDR1 LNHDA, CDR2 SQIVND (reference sequence). The CDR3 spells CASSSGLSRGELFF. CDR3 coding DNA: TGTGCCAGTAGTTCCGGACTCTCCCGGGGGGAGCTGTTTTTT.

The chain joins TRBV24-1 to TRBJ2-1; 12 bases line up with TRBD2. Germline V gives CDR1 KGHDR, CDR2 SFDVKD. Trimming removed 5 bases from V and 7 bases from J; junction bases left unmatched: 5. The length of the CDR3 is 15 residues. CDR3 sequence reads: CATSATSGSRNEQFF. In DNA form, the CDR3 reads TGTGCCACCAGTGCGACTAGCGGGAGCCGGAATGAGCAGTTCTTC.